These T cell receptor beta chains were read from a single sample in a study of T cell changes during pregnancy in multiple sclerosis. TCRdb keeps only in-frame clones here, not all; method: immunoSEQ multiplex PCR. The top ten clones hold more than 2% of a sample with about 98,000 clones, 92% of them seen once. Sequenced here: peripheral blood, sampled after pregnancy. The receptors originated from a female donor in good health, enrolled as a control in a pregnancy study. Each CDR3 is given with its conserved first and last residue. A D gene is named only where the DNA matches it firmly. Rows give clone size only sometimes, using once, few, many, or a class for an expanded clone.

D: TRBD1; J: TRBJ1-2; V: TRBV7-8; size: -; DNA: TGTGCCAGCAGCTTAGCGAGGACAGGACCCGGCTACACCTTC; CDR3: CASSLARTGPGYTF
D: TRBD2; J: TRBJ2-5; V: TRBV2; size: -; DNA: TGTGCCAGCAGTGTAGGCGGGGGATCACAAGAGACCCAGTACTTC; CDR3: CASSVGGGSQETQYF
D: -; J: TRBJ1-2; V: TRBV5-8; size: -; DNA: TGTGCCAGCAGCCACAGACAGGCCCGGGGCTACACCTTC; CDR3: CASSHRQARGYTF
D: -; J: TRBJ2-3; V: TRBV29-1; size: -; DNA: TGCAGCACTTTGGGGGGACGGGCAGATACGCAGTATTTT; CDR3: CSTLGGRADTQYF
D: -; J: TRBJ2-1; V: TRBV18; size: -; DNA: TGTGCCAGCTCACTGGTAGGGGTCTGGGAGCAGTTCTTC; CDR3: CASSLVGVWEQFF
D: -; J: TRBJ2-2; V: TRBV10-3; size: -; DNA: TGTGCCATCAGTGAAGAACTACTCGACACCGGGGAGCTGTTTTTT; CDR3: CAISEELLDTGELFF
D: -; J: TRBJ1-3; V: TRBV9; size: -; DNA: TGTGCCAGCAGCGATGGTTTAGTCCGGGGAAACACCATATATTTT; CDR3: CASSDGLVRGNTIYF
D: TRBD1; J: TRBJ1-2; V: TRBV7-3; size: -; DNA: TGTGCCAGCAGCTTAATGTCGGCAGGGGGAAGCTATGGCTACACCTTC; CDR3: CASSLMSAGGSYGYTF
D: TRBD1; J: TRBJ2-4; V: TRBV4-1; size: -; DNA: TGCGCCAGCAGCCAGGGACTGACAGGGGTCGAAAACATTCAGTACTTC; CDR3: CASSQGLTGVENIQYF
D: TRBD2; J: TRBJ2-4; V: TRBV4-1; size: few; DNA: TGCGCCAGCAGCCACCTATCGACTAGCGGGAGCGGAAACATTCAGTACTTC; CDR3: CASSHLSTSGSGNIQYF